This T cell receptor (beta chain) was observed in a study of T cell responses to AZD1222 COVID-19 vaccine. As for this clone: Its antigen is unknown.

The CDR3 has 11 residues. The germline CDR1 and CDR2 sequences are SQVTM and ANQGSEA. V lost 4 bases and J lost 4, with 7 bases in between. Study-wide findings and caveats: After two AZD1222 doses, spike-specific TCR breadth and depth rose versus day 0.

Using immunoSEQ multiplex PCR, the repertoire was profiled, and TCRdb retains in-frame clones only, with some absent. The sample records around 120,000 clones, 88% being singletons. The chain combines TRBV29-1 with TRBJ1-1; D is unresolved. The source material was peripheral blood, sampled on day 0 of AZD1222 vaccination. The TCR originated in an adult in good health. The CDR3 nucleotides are TGCAGCGTTGGAACGAGCACTGAAGCTTTCTTT. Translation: CSVGTSTEAFF.